The 27 T cell receptor beta chains below were found in one sample sequenced in a study of blood T cells in healthy people across ages (dated by TCRdb to the mid-2010s). To prepare the library, 5' RACE was applied. Sequencing was performed on an Illumina HiSeq 2500. A second PCR of roughly 7 to 11 cycles was performed with a sample-barcoded 5' primer and a J-beta primer mix. TCRdb itself trimmed the public reads at Q25 with fastp, ran MiXCR and retained productive beta chains. Rows matching on CDR3 protein sequence are summarized as one entry with the most common DNA and genes. The sample table lists hundreds of thousands of distinct CDR3 sequences, approximately 40% of them with a count of one. The ten largest clones add up to approximately 31% of the sample. Material for sequencing was blood. All receptors come from an elderly man in good health.

The V call is TRBV4-2, the J call TRBJ2-2; TRBD1 matches at 9 bases. There are 15 residues in the CDR3. Looked up from germline, CDR1 is LGHNA and CDR2 is YNFKEQ. The junction had 8 bases not matched to a gene; V was cut back by 0 bases and J by 12 bases. The CDR3 is CASSQEGPGTGKLFF. As DNA, the CDR3 is TGTGCCAGCAGCCAAGAAGGTCCCGGGACAGGGAAGCTGTTTTTT.

As regards this clonotype: Compared with germline, one end of the junction differs, possibly owing to a read error. V is TRBV29-1 and J is TRBJ2-3, with D perhaps matching TRBD1 or TRBD2 (5 bases each). This CDR3 has 14 residues. Germline-derived CDR1 and CDR2 are SQVTM and ANQGSEA. CDR3 in DNA: TGCAGCGTTGGGGACGGGGTTAGCACAGATACGCGGTATTTT. As protein: CSVGDGVSTDTRYF.

Note on this clonotype: One end of the junction varies from germline; a read error may be responsible. The rearrangement joins TRBV4-2 to TRBJ1-4, with D possibly being TRBD1 (5 bases). The CDR3 spans 16 residues. The germline CDR1 and CDR2 sequences are LGHNA and YNFKEQ. CDR3 region: CDSSQAKTATNEKLFF. The CDR3 DNA follows: TGTGACAGCAGCCAAGCTAAGACAGCAACTAATGAAAAACTGTTTTTT.

For this clonotype: An end of the junction differs from the germline gene, which may be a read error. The chain couples TRBV6-4 to TRBJ2-3; TRBD2 matches 10 bases. The V gene's germline CDR1 is MRHNA and CDR2 SNTAGT. The CDR3 is made up of 16 amino acids. The CDR3 DNA is TGTGCCAGCAGTGACGGGACTAGCGATGGGACAGATACGCGGTATTTT. Translated, it gives CASSDGTSDGTDTRYF.

This clonotype was observed many times. The chain's CDR3 is CSARQSGAWQFF. Here the CDR3 DNA reads TGCAGTGCCCGACAGTCGGGGGCCTGGCAGTTCTTC. The chain uses TRBV20-1 and TRBJ2-1; the D gene could be TRBD1 or TRBD2 (6 bases each). V dropped 6 bases and J dropped 12 bases, with 18 bases sitting between them. In germline, CDR1 is DFQATT, CDR2 SNEGSKA (reference sequence). The CDR3 length is 12 residues.

This clonotype was seen ten or more times. V usage is TRBV6-5 and J usage is TRBJ1-2, with no clear D. Germline V gene lookup returns CDR1 MNHEY and CDR2 SVGAGI. Trimming took off 4 bases at V and 6 bases at J, with 9 bases between the two ends. The CDR3 length is 12 residues. The CDR3 region is CASSFEGNGYTF. As DNA, the CDR3 is TGTGCCAGCAGTTTCGAAGGGAATGGCTACACCTTC.

As for this clonotype: A junction end diverges from the germline sequence, so it may reflect a read error. The chain recombines TRBV20-1 with TRBJ2-5; TRBD2 agrees at 8 bases. The CDR3 totals 18 residues. Germline V CDR1 and CDR2: DFQATT, SNEGSKA (reference sequence). Here the CDR3 DNA reads TGCAGTGCTAGAGACGGCCACCGACCGGGACTAGGACAAGGGACCCAGTACTTC. It specifies CSARDGHRPGLGQGTQYF.

The J gene is TRBJ2-3, the V gene TRBV27; 7 nucleotides align to TRBD1. There are 15 residues in the CDR3. Germline CDR1 and CDR2: MNHEY and SMNVEV (reference sequence). V trimming: 6 bases; J trimming: 2 bases; junction bases outside the gene matches: 8. CDR3 loop: CASRTGQIITDTQYF. In nucleotides, the CDR3 is TGTGCCAGCAGGACGGGACAGATCATCACAGATACGCAGTATTTT.

This rearrangement joins TRBV10-3 to TRBJ2-4; TRBD1 is a possible D gene (6 bases). TRBJ2-7 matches the DNA end more closely, so the J call is doubtful. The germline V gene encodes CDR1 ENHRY and CDR2 SYGVKD. The CDR3 runs 14 residues. In nucleotides, the CDR3 is TGTGCCATCAGTGACAGGGGAGTTATCTACGAGCAGTACTTC. Its protein product is CAISDRGVIYEQYF.

CDR3: CASSLRGVDEQYF. The DNA for the CDR3 is TGTGCCAGCAGTTTACGGGGAGTAGACGAGCAGTACTTC. The chain uses TRBV12-3 or TRBV12-4 and TRBJ2-7, with a possible D match to TRBD2 (5 bases). V lost 2 bases to trimming and J lost 5 bases, with 10 bases between them. This CDR3 has 13 residues.

This clonotype was seen a single time. The V gene is TRBV29-1, the J gene TRBJ2-1; no clear D. In germline, CDR1 is SQVTM, CDR2 ANQGSEA. V shed 6 bases and J shed 13 bases, with 16 bases lying between them. CDR3 length: 11 residues. The CDR3 nucleotides are TGCAGCGTCGAGGACCGCGAGACCCAGTTCTTC. This gives the protein CSVEDRETQFF.

About this clonotype: A clone one base away is much larger, so this may be a read error. The CDR3 DNA is TGTGCCACCAGTTTAACAGGGGGCTCTGGGGCCAACGTCCTGACTTTC. Translating it yields CATSLTGGSGANVLTF. V usage is TRBV28 and J usage is TRBJ2-6; TRBD1 agrees at 8 bases. CDR1 and CDR2 (germline): MDHEN, SYDVKM. The CDR3 totals 16 residues.

This clonotype turned up a few times. This chain connects TRBV13 to TRBJ2-7; 12 bases map to TRBD2. After removal of 1 base from V and 3 bases from J, the junction contained 4 bases not matched to a gene. Per germline, CDR1 PRHDT and CDR2 FYEKMQ (reference sequence). CDR3 length: 16 amino acids. CDR3 DNA: TGTGCCAGCAGCTTAGAACTAGCGGGAGGCATCTACGAGCAGTACTTC. It encodes CASSLELAGGIYEQYF.

The CDR3 coding sequence is TGTGCCAGCAGCCGATCGGACTTATACACAGATACGCAGTATTTT. This codes for CASSRSDLYTDTQYF. V is TRBV3-1 and J is TRBJ2-3; tentative D call: TRBD2 (5 bases). Trimming stripped 4 bases from V and 2 bases from J, with 13 bases between. There are 15 residues in the CDR3. Germline CDR1 is LGHDT and CDR2 is YNNKEL (reference sequence).

Details on this clonotype: This could be a read error, since a much larger clone is one nucleotide away. V and J are TRBV4-3 and TRBJ1-2; no reliable D call. The germline V and J ends were trimmed by 0 bases and 3 bases, with 5 bases remaining between them. Germline-derived CDR1 and CDR2 are LGHNA and YSLEER. CDR3 length: 13 amino acids. CDR3 in amino acids: CASSQDEYYGYTF. The CDR3 nucleotides are TGCGCCAGCAGCCAAGACGAGTACTATGGCTACACCTTC.

V gene TRBV5-1 combines with J gene TRBJ2-4; the match to TRBD1 covers 8 bases. The J call may be faulty, since TRBJ2-7 better matches the DNA end. Germline V gene lookup returns CDR1 SGHRS and CDR2 YFSETQ. The length of the CDR3 is 15 residues. The CDR3 DNA sequence: TGCGCCAGCAGCTTGGGTGGGACAGGTTGGTACGAGCAGTACTTC. This codes for CASSLGGTGWYEQYF.

J is TRBJ2-5 and V is TRBV9; TRBD2 matches 13 bases. Germline loops: CDR1 SGDLS, CDR2 YYNGEE. The V and J ends lost 0 bases and 11 bases, in that order; junction bases with no gene match: 16. The CDR3 has 18 residues. The CDR3 DNA sequence: TGTGCCAGCAGCGTAGCACGGACTAGCGGGGGAGCCGGGAATGAGCAGTACTTC. Amino acids: CASSVARTSGGAGNEQYF.

V and J are TRBV5-1 and TRBJ2-5, with D perhaps matching TRBD2 (7 bases). The CDR3 has 16 amino acids. Per the germline V gene, CDR1 is SGHRS and CDR2 is YFSETQ. Trimming removed 5 bases at V and 4 bases at J, with 21 bases between. DNA for the CDR3: TGCGCCAGCAGTAGGGGGAATTACGGGGGGCGAGAGACCCAGTACTTC. It translates to CASSRGNYGGRETQYF.

J is TRBJ1-3 and V is TRBV4-1; TRBD1 matches 7 bases. Germline CDR1 and CDR2: MGHRA and YSYEKL. V shed 2 bases and J 0 bases; nucleotides not matched to a gene: 10. CDR3 length equals 18 residues. The CDR3 DNA reads as TGCGCCAGCAGCCAACCTTTCGGACAGGACAACTCTGGAAACACCATATATTTT. This translates into CASSQPFGQDNSGNTIYF.

This clonotype was picked up a small number of times. V and J are TRBV4-2 and TRBJ2-4; TRBD2 matches at 7 bases. The DNA matches TRBJ2-7 better at its end, which makes the J call doubtful. Per germline, CDR1 LGHNA and CDR2 YNFKEQ. This CDR3 spans 15 amino acids. CDR3 residues: CASSQERGGPYEQYF. The DNA of the CDR3 is TGTGCCAGCAGCCAAGAAAGGGGAGGGCCCTACGAGCAGTACTTC.

This chain connects TRBV5-6 to TRBJ2-5; D is possibly TRBD2 (6 bases). The V gene's germline CDR1 is SGHDT and CDR2 YYEEEE. The CDR3 consists of 14 residues. Between the trimmed V and J ends, which lost 0 bases and 4 bases, there was a span of 10 bases. Here the CDR3 DNA reads TGTGCCAGCAGCTTGGGGTGGACTACAGAGACCCAGTACTTC. This translates into CASSLGWTTETQYF.

J is TRBJ2-1 and V is TRBV15; maybe TRBD2 (5 bases). The V gene lost 5 bases and the J gene lost 8 bases, with 19 bases spanning the gap. The germline CDR1 and CDR2 sequences are LNHNV and YYDKDF (reference sequence). This CDR3 is built from 15 residues. The CDR3 sequence: CATSGRVGASHEQFF. CDR3 bases: TGTGCCACCAGCGGGAGAGTGGGAGCTTCCCATGAGCAGTTCTTC. Filled out from reference TRBV15 and TRBJ2-1, the complete variable domain reads DAMVIQNPRYQVTQFGKPVTLSCSQTLNHNVMYWYQQKSSQAPKLLFHYYDKDFNNEADTPDNFQSRRPNTSFCFLDIRSPGLGDTAMYLCATSGRVGASHEQFFGPGTRLTVL.

The J gene is TRBJ2-3, the V gene TRBV7-8; maybe TRBD2 (7 bases). In germline, CDR1 is SGHVS, CDR2 FQNEAQ. The ends were cut back, 1 base at V and 3 bases at J, with 17 bases in the middle. The CDR3 loop spans 17 amino acids. CDR3 protein: CASSLGGGGRLTDTQYF. CDR3 in DNA: TGTGCCAGCAGCTTAGGGGGGGGGGGCCGTTTAACAGATACGCAGTATTTT.

This clonotype occurred a few times. The genes are TRBV28 and TRBJ2-1; 8 positions agree with TRBD1. This CDR3 has 15 amino acids. Trimming at V came to 6 bases and at J to 5 bases, leaving 9 bases not matched to a gene. The germline CDR1 and CDR2 sequences are MDHEN and SYDVKM. The CDR3 loop reads CASSQPQGAHNEQFF. CDR3 nucleotide sequence: TGTGCCAGCAGCCAACCGCAGGGGGCCCACAATGAGCAGTTCTTC.

This clonotype was counted a few times. The chain combines TRBV4-2 with TRBJ1-1; 9 nucleotides match TRBD1. The CDR3 is made up of 16 amino acids. V dropped 4 bases and J dropped 4; count of bases not matched to a gene: 10. CDR1 is LGHNA and CDR2 is YNFKEQ in the germline V gene. CDR3 nucleotides: TGTGCCAGCAGCCTGAACCCCGCGGACAGGGGCACTGAAGCTTTCTTT. This gives the protein CASSLNPADRGTEAFF.

A remark on this clonotype: Germline is not matched at one junction end, which may reflect a read error. V gene TRBV6-2 or TRBV6-3 combines with J gene TRBJ2-3, with D maybe TRBD2 (6 bases). The CDR3 contains 13 residues. Germline CDR1 reads MNHEY; CDR2 reads SVGEGT. The DNA of the CDR3 is TGTGCCACGGGACTCCCCCCCACAGGTACGCAGTATTTT. It encodes CATGLPPTGTQYF.

For this clonotype: The junction departs from the called germline gene at one end, perhaps through a read error. The V call is TRBV18, the J call TRBJ2-2; no clear D. This CDR3 is 16 amino acids long. Germline CDR1 KGHSH, CDR2 LQKENI. DNA for the CDR3: TGTGCTAGCTCACCACTCCGGCCGAAAGAAGTCGGGGAGCTGTTTTTT. Translating it yields CASSPLRPKEVGELFF. Drawing the rest from reference TRBV18 and TRBJ2-2, the complete variable domain is NAGVMQNPRHLVRRRGQEARLRCSPMKGHSHVYWYRQLPEEGLKFMVYLQKENIIDESGMPKERFSAEFPKEGPSILRIQQVVRGDSAAYFCASSPLRPKEVGELFFGEGSRLTVL.